One TCR beta chain is described in this entry. The source of the sample is a study of control samples from healthy donors and cancer patients. Libraries were prepared by immunoSEQ multiplex PCR; TCRdb keeps only in-frame clonotypes and omits some of them. In the table there are 50,000 or so clones, about 93% of which are singletons. Sequencing was done on a sample of PBMCs. The origin of this receptor is a woman aged 50 to 60 with head and neck cancer.

The DNA of the CDR3 is TGCAGCGTCCTCCGGGGGGCTGGAGAGCAGTACTTC. Translated: CSVLRGAGEQYF. The chain carries TRBV29-1 and TRBJ2-7; D possibly corresponds to TRBD2 (7 bases). The CDR3 is made up of 12 amino acids. Germline V lookup: CDR1 SQVTM, CDR2 ANQGSEA. Trimming shortened V by 6 bases and J by 7 bases, and 16 bases separated the two germline ends.